Each of the 24 T cell receptor beta chains below was sequenced from the same sample in a study of control samples from healthy donors and cancer patients. Clones were read by immunoSEQ multiplex PCR, and TCRdb kept only the in-frame ones, dropping some. Among under 130,000 clones listed, roughly 90% were seen once. Sequenced sample: PBMCs. These receptors were obtained from a man aged 55-75 years with lung cancer.

This clone came up a few times. The chain is built from TRBV5-1 and TRBJ1-3; the D is unclear. Trimming took 0 bases from V and 0 from J, leaving 4 bases between them. Germline CDR1 and CDR2: SGHRS and YFSETQ. The CDR3 loop spans 14 amino acids. CDR3 in DNA: TGCGCCAGCAGCTTGGGCAACTCTGGAAACACCATATATTTT. Encoded protein: CASSLGNSGNTIYF.

This clone was detected only once. The rearrangement joins TRBV5-8 to TRBJ2-3, with D unclear. There are 13 residues in the CDR3. The V end was cut by 5 bases, the J end by 0 bases, with 7 bases between. From germline, CDR1 is SGHTS and CDR2 YDEGEE. The CDR3: CASRSSSTDTQYF. CDR3 sequence (DNA): TGTGCCAGCAGAAGTTCTAGCACAGATACGCAGTATTTT.

This sequence joins TRBV2 and TRBJ1-5; possible D gene TRBD1, 6 bases. This CDR3 comprises 13 residues. The germline V gene has CDR1 SNHLY and CDR2 FYNNEI. The V gene lost 7 bases and the J gene lost 5 bases, with 12 bases spanning the gap. CDR3 DNA sequence: TGTGCCAGCACCAGGGGTGGCGATCAGCCCCAGCATTTT. As protein: CASTRGGDQPQHF.

The rearrangement joins TRBV7-2 to TRBJ1-5, with D possibly being TRBD1 (6 bases). V lost 3 bases and J lost 7, with 10 bases in between. CDR1 and CDR2 from the germline V gene are SGHTA and FQGNSA. The CDR3 length is 13 residues. The CDR3 DNA is TGTGCCAGCAGCTTTGGGGGCGGGCAGCCCCAGCATTTT. It translates to CASSFGGGQPQHF. Drawing the rest from reference TRBV7-2 and TRBJ1-5, the complete variable domain is GAGVSQSPSNKVTEKGKDVELRCDPISGHTALYWYRQSLGQGLEFLIYFQGNSAPDKSGLPSDRFSAERTGGSVSTLTIQRTQQEDSAVYLCASSFGGGQPQHFGDGTRLSIL.

This clone appeared a single time. The V call is TRBV3-1 (or the pseudogene TRBV3-2), the J call TRBJ2-2, with TRBD1 as a possible D gene (5 bases). Germline V gene lookup returns CDR1 LGHDT and CDR2 YNNKEL (reference sequence). CDR3 size: 16 residues. Deletions cut 3 bases from V and 3 bases from J, with 14 bases between. The CDR3 protein is CASSHRQTLDTGELFF. The CDR3 DNA sequence: TGTGCCAGCAGCCACCGACAGACCCTTGACACCGGGGAGCTGTTTTTT.

This clone occurred once. The chain has TRBV24-1 and TRBJ2-7; no reliable D call. V was shortened by 4 bases and J by 4 bases, with 13 bases between the two germline ends. Germline loops: CDR1 KGHDR, CDR2 SFDVKD. There are 14 residues in the CDR3. This chain's CDR3 is CATSEILANYEQYV. The CDR3, as DNA: TGTGCCACCAGTGAGATCCTTGCTAATTACGAGCAGTACGTC.

In its sample, this clone was seen once. V and J are TRBV27 and TRBJ2-3, with D perhaps TRBD1 (6 bases). The CDR3 is 16 residues long. Germline lookup yields CDR1 MNHEY and CDR2 SMNVEV (reference sequence). The V end was cut by 4 bases, the J end by 9 bases, with 23 bases between. The CDR3 DNA reads as TGTGCCAGCAGTTCGTACTCCGGGACACCATCAAACACGCAGTATTTT. Protein sequence: CASSSYSGTPSNTQYF.

V gene TRBV27 combines with J gene TRBJ1-5; D remains ambiguous. V lost 2 bases and J lost 5, with 10 bases in between. The germline gives CDR1 MNHEY, CDR2 SMNVEV (reference sequence). The CDR3 contains 14 residues. CDR3 sequence (DNA): TGTGCCAGCAGTTTAAACGGGCCGTATCAGCCCCAGCATTTT. This gives the protein CASSLNGPYQPQHF.

J is TRBJ2-3 and V is TRBV7-3; the D gene is possibly TRBD1 (5 bases). CDR3 length: 15 amino acids. Germline V gives CDR1 SGHTA, CDR2 FQGTGA. The V gene lost 1 base and the J gene lost 5 bases, with 13 bases spanning the gap. CDR3 in DNA: TGTGCCAGCAGCTTAAACCGACAGCTCCTAGATACGCAGTATTTT. As protein: CASSLNRQLLDTQYF. The whole variable domain, filled in from reference TRBV7-3 and TRBJ2-3, reads GAGVSQTPSNKVTEKGKYVELRCDPISGHTALYWYRQSLGQGPEFLIYFQGTGAADDSGLPNDRFFAVRPEGSVSTLKIQRTERGDSAVYLCASSLNRQLLDTQYFGPGTRLTVL.

The chain is built from TRBV2 and TRBJ1-1, with 7 nucleotides matching TRBD1. The CDR3 has 15 amino acids. Germline V CDR1 and CDR2: SNHLY, FYNNEI. The junction had 5 bases not matched to a gene; V was cut back by 0 bases and J by 4 bases. The CDR3 loop is CASSEARGGFTEAFF. CDR3 sequence (DNA): TGTGCCAGCAGTGAAGCGCGAGGGGGCTTCACTGAAGCTTTCTTT.

The chain has TRBV5-1 and TRBJ1-3; D is unclear. The CDR3 sequence is 16 residues long. V gave up 0 bases and J gave up 0 bases, with 10 bases separating them. Germline lookup yields CDR1 SGHRS and CDR2 YFSETQ. The DNA of the CDR3 is TGCGCCAGCAGCTTGGTCATGGGCCTCTCTGGAAACACCATATATTTT. Translated: CASSLVMGLSGNTIYF.

The rearrangement links TRBV15 to TRBJ2-5; D tentatively reads TRBD1 or TRBD2 (6 bases each). The V and J ends lost 7 bases and 2 bases respectively, with 17 bases between them. Germline V gene data show CDR1 as LNHNV and CDR2 as YYDKDF (reference sequence). There are 15 residues in the CDR3. CDR3 amino acids: CATTLGGFGQETQYF. The CDR3 bases are TGTGCCACCACCCTAGGGGGGTTCGGACAAGAGACCCAGTACTTC. Variable domain in full (rest from reference TRBV15 and TRBJ2-5): DAMVIQNPRYQVTQFGKPVTLSCSQTLNHNVMYWYQQKSSQAPKLLFHYYDKDFNNEADTPDNFQSRRPNTSFCFLDIRSPGLGDTAMYLCATTLGGFGQETQYFGPGTRLLVL.

The V and J genes are TRBV5-1 and TRBJ2-7; D gene uncertain. Germline CDR1 reads SGHRS; CDR2 reads YFSETQ. With 4 bases removed from V and 3 bases from J, the gap between germline ends came to 11 bases. The CDR3 totals 13 residues. The DNA of the CDR3 is TGCGCCAGCAGCAATTCGGTCCGCTACGAGCAGTACTTC. This translates into CASSNSVRYEQYF.

The chain has TRBV11-1 and TRBJ1-1; D ambiguous. Germline lookup yields CDR1 SGHAT and CDR2 FQDESV (reference sequence). The CDR3 loop spans 14 amino acids. Trimming removed 1 base from V and 1 base from J, with 7 bases in between. This CDR3 is CASSLEMGNTEAFF. The CDR3 coding sequence is TGTGCCAGCAGCTTAGAAATGGGGAACACTGAAGCTTTCTTT.

V usage is TRBV5-1 and J usage is TRBJ2-1; perhaps TRBD2 as D (6 bases). The length of the CDR3 is 12 residues. The V end was cut by 5 bases, the J end by 10 bases, with 13 bases between. Germline-derived CDR1 and CDR2 are SGHRS and YFSETQ. The CDR3 DNA is TGCGCCAGCAGACTACTAGCCTGGGAGCAGTTCTTC. It yields the protein CASRLLAWEQFF.

The CDR3: CASSVSLAGDTQYF. The CDR3 region has the DNA TGTGCCAGCAGTGTGTCACTAGCGGGGGATACGCAGTATTTT. The chain couples TRBV6-4 to TRBJ2-3; 10 bases agree with TRBD2. Per germline, CDR1 MRHNA and CDR2 SNTAGT. The length of the CDR3 is 14 residues. V was pared by 4 bases and J by 6 bases, with 4 bases of the junction left unmatched.

The chain carries TRBV6-5 and TRBJ1-5; no definite D call. CDR1 MNHEY and CDR2 SVGAGI come from the germline V gene. The CDR3 extends over 15 amino acids. The germline V and J ends were trimmed by 6 bases and 2 bases, with 14 bases remaining between them. In DNA, the CDR3 is TGTGCCAGCAGATCCGCAGGCGGAGGCAATCAGCCCCAGCATTTT. Translation: CASRSAGGGNQPQHF.

V gene TRBV7-6 combines with J gene TRBJ1-4; D gene uncertain. From germline, CDR1 is SGHVS and CDR2 FNYEAQ. The CDR3 loop spans 13 amino acids. V gave up 4 bases and J gave up 10 bases, with 13 bases separating them. CDR3: CASSSSTGGKLFF. The CDR3 DNA reads TGTGCCAGCAGCTCGTCGACGGGCGGAAAACTGTTTTTT.

The chain carries TRBV4-1 and TRBJ2-7; D is unclear. V lost 3 bases and J lost 0, with 6 bases in between. CDR1 MGHRA and CDR2 YSYEKL come from the germline V gene. The CDR3 is made up of 13 amino acids. The CDR3 is CASSQGISYEQYV. The CDR3 region has the DNA TGCGCCAGCAGCCAGGGGATCTCCTACGAGCAGTACGTC.

This chain joins TRBV25-1 and TRBJ2-7; weak D call: TRBD1 (5 bases). V dropped 6 bases and J dropped 0 bases, with 12 bases sitting between them. This CDR3 is built from 14 residues. Germline lookup yields CDR1 MGHDK and CDR2 SYGVNS. DNA of the CDR3: TGTGCCAGCAGGGGGCAGGGTCTCTCCTACGAGCAGTACTTC. Translated: CASRGQGLSYEQYF.

The chain is built from TRBV7-3 and TRBJ1-1; no clear D. Germline CDR1 and CDR2: SGHTA and FQGTGA. There are 14 residues in the CDR3. Trimming pared 0 bases from V and 1 base from J, leaving 6 bases between. As DNA, the CDR3 is TGTGCCAGCAGCTTAACCTCCGGGAACACTGAAGCTTTCTTT. As protein: CASSLTSGNTEAFF.

The J gene is TRBJ2-3, the V gene TRBV10-1, with a tentative D call TRBD2 (5 bases). Germline values: CDR1 WNHNN, CDR2 SYGVQD (reference sequence). The V and J ends lost 3 bases and 2 bases respectively, with 9 bases between them. There are 14 residues in the CDR3. The CDR3 DNA reads TGCGCCAGCAGTGAAATGAGGGTCACAGATACGCAGTATTTT. Protein: CASSEMRVTDTQYF.

The chain links TRBV18 to TRBJ1-6; D not certain. The germline V gene has CDR1 KGHSH and CDR2 LQKENI. Trimming shortened V by 1 base and J by 1 base, and 11 bases separated the two germline ends. This CDR3 contains 17 residues. The CDR3 region is CASSPLGKGSYNSPLHF. The CDR3, as DNA: TGTGCCAGCTCACCACTCGGAAAGGGATCCTATAATTCACCCCTCCACTTT.

This clone has a handful of counts. This chain connects TRBV2 to TRBJ2-3; a weak D match, TRBD1 (5 bases). The CDR3 runs to 16 residues. V dropped 7 bases and J dropped 4 bases, with 21 bases sitting between them. CDR1 SNHLY and CDR2 FYNNEI come from the germline V gene. CDR3 protein: CASTSERPGNADTQYF. DNA of the CDR3: TGTGCCAGCACCTCGGAGCGTCCAGGGAACGCAGATACGCAGTATTTT.